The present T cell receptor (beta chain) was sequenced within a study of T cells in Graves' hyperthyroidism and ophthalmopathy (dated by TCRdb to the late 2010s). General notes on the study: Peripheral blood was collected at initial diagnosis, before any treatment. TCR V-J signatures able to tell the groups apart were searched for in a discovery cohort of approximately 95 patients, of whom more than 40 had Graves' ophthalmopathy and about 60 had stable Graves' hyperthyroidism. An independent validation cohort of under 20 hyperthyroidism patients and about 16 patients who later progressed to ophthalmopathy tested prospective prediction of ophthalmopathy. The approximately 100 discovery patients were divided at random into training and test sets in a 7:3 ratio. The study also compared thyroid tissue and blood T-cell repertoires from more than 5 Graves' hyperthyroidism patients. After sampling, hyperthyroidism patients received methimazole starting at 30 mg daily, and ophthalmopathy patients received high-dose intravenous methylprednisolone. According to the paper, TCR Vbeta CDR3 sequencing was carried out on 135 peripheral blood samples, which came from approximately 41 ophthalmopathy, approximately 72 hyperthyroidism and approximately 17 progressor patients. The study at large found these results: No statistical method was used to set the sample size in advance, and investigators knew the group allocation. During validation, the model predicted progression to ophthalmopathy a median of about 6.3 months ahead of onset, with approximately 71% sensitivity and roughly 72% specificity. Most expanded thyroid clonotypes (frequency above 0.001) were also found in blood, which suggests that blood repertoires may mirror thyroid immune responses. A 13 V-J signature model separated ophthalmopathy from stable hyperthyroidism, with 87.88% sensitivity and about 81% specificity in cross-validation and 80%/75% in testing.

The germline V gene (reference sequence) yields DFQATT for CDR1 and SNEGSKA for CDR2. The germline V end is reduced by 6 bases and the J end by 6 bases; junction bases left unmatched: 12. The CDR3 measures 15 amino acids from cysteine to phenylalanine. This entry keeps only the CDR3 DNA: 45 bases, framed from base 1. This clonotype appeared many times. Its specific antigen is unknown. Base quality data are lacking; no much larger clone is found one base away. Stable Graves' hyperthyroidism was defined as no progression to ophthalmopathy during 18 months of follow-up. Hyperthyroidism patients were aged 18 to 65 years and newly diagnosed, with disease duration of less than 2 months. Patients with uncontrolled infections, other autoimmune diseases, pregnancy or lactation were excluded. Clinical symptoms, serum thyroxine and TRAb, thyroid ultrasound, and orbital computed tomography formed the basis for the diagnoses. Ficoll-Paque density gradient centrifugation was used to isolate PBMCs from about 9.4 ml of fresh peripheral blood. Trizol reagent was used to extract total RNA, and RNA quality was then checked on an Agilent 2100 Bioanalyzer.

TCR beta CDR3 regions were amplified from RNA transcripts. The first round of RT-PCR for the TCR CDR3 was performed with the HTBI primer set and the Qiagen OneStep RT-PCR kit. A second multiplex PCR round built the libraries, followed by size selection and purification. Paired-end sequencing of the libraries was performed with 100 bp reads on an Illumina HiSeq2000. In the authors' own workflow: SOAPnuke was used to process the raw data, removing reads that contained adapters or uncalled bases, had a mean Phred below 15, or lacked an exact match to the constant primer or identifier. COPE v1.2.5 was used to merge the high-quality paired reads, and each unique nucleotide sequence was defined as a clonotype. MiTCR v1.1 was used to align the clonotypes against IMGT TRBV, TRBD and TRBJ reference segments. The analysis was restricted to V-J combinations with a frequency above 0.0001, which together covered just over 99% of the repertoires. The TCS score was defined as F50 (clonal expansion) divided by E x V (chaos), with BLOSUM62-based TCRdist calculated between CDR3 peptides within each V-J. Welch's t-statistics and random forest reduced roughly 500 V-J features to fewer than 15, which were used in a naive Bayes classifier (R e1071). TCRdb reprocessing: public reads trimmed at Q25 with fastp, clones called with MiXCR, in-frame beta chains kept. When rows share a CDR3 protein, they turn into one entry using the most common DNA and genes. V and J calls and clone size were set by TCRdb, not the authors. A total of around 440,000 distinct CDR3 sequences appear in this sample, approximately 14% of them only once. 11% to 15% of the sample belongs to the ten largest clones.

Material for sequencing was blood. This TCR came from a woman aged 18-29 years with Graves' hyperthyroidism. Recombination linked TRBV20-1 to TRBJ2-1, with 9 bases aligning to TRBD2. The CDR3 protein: CSAVHLAGSINEQFF. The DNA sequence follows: TGCAGTGCGGTGCATCTAGCGGGGTCCATCAATGAGCAGTTCTTC.